These 22 T cell receptor beta chains came from one sample sequenced in a study of cytomegalovirus exposure and HLA in healthy donors (dated by TCRdb to about 2017). Library prep was done by the immunoSEQ multiplex PCR assay. For the multiplex PCR, a mixture combining 60 forward primers for TCR Vbeta segments and 13 reverse primers for TCR Jbeta segments was used. What TCRdb holds here is the immuneACCESS table cut down to in-frame rearrangements. Part of the clones is not present; checked against another copy, under half of the missing clones reflect an unresolved V gene, and the others are unexplained. For this sample there are 100,000 or so clones; roughly 80% appear just once. The leading ten clones occupy about 6.9% of the sample. The sample was PBMCs. Receptor source: a man younger than 40 in good health and CMV-seropositive.

This chain joins TRBV6-1 and TRBJ1-1; D is unresolved. This CDR3 comprises 11 residues. V was pared by 2 bases and J by 10 bases, with 8 bases between. Per the germline V gene, CDR1 is MNHNS and CDR2 is SASEGT. CDR3 bases: TGTGCCAGCAGTGAAACAGCAGGAGCTTTCTTT. Protein product: CASSETAGAFF.

The chain employs TRBV5-1 and TRBJ1-6, with 7 positions matching TRBD1. V shed 0 bases and J 9 bases; nucleotides not matched to a gene: 9. CDR1 is SGHRS and CDR2 is YFSETQ in the germline V gene. This CDR3 contains 16 residues. The CDR3 protein is CASSLDLTGVASPLHF. The CDR3 nucleotides read TGCGCCAGCAGCTTGGACCTTACAGGGGTTGCTTCACCCCTCCACTTT.

CDR3 sequence (DNA): TGTGCCAGCAGCCGGGGCTTGGGACAGCAAGAGACCCAGTACTTC. It encodes CASSRGLGQQETQYF. The rearrangement links TRBV5-8 to TRBJ2-5; 7 bases map to TRBD1. There are 15 residues in the CDR3. Germline assignment: CDR1 SGHTS and CDR2 YDEGEE. Trimming cost V 4 bases and J 2 bases; bases outside gene matches: 8.

The V call is TRBV6-5, the J call TRBJ1-1; 7 bases are shared with TRBD1. The germline V gene has CDR1 MNHEY and CDR2 SVGAGI. V lost 6 bases, J lost 1 base, and 5 bases stayed unmatched. CDR3 length: 14 residues. The CDR3 DNA sequence: TGTGCCAGCAGCAGGACAGGCGCGAACACTGAAGCTTTCTTT. Translated, it gives CASSRTGANTEAFF.

The rearrangement joins TRBV6-5 to TRBJ2-1, with TRBD1 matching over 8 bases. The CDR3 consists of 12 residues. Germline V CDR1 and CDR2: MNHEY, SVGAGI. J gave up 16 bases and V 5 bases, and 10 bases lay outside the gene matches. The CDR3 coding sequence is TGTGCCAGCAGTACACCACCGGGACAGGCTTTCTTC. Residues: CASSTPPGQAFF.

This sequence joins TRBV6-4 and TRBJ2-3, with 11 bases identical to TRBD2. J was trimmed by 0 bases and V by 0 bases; bases with no gene match: 11. Per the germline V gene, CDR1 is MRHNA and CDR2 is SNTAGT. This CDR3 has 20 amino acids. The CDR3 DNA follows: TGTGCCAGCAGTGACTCGAAGCTGACTAGCGGGGCAGAAAGCACAGATACGCAGTATTTT. It is translated as CASSDSKLTSGAESTDTQYF.

This chain connects TRBV11-2 to TRBJ2-1; D remains unclear. The germline gives CDR1 SGHAT, CDR2 FQNNGV. The CDR3 spans 12 residues. The V gene lost 5 bases and the J gene lost 6 bases, with 8 bases spanning the gap. The CDR3 region is CASSPTGNEQFF. Written as DNA, the CDR3 is TGTGCCAGCAGCCCGACGGGCAATGAGCAGTTCTTC. Full variable domain (rest looked up from reference TRBV11-2 and TRBJ2-1): EAGVAQSPRYKIIEKRQSVAFWCNPISGHATLYWYQQILGQGPKLLIQFQNNGVVDDSQLPKDRFSAERLKGVDSTLKIQPAKLEDSAVYLCASSPTGNEQFFGPGTRLTVL.

V gene TRBV7-9 combines with J gene TRBJ1-6, with 7 bases fitting TRBD1. The CDR3 has 15 residues. The V and J ends lost 1 base and 10 bases, in that order; junction bases with no gene match: 7. Germline lookup yields CDR1 SEHNR and CDR2 FQNEAQ (reference sequence). In DNA form, the CDR3 reads TGTGCCAGCAGCTTAGGTATCAGGGGGGAGTCACCCCTCCACTTT. This encodes CASSLGIRGESPLHF.

The chain is built from TRBV5-1 and TRBJ2-1, with 7 bases that match TRBD1. CDR3 length: 16 amino acids. Germline CDR1 reads SGHRS; CDR2 reads YFSETQ. V lost 4 bases and J lost 4; bases outside the gene matches: 11. In DNA form, the CDR3 reads TGCGCCAGCAGCGAAAAAACGGGACAGATATACAATGAGCAGTTCTTC. This sequence encodes CASSEKTGQIYNEQFF.

The chain has TRBV19 and TRBJ2-3; 7 positions agree with TRBD1. Unmatched junction bases numbered 5, after V lost 0 bases and J lost 2 bases. The CDR3 length is 16 residues. Germline CDR1 reads LNHDA; CDR2 reads SQIVND (reference sequence). DNA for the CDR3: TGTGCCAGTAGTATAGATGCGACAGGGTACACAGATACGCAGTATTTT. It encodes CASSIDATGYTDTQYF. Full variable domain (outside the CDR3, taken from reference TRBV19 and TRBJ2-3): DGGITQSPKYLFRKEGQNVTLSCEQNLNHDAMYWYRQDPGQGLRLIYYSQIVNDFQKGDIAEGYSVSREKKESFPLTVTSAQKNPTAFYLCASSIDATGYTDTQYFGPGTRLTVL.

The sample holds a few counts of this clone. Other nucleotide sequences from this sample produce the same CDR3. V usage is TRBV12-5 and J usage is TRBJ1-2; unclear D gene. V shed 5 bases and J shed 4 bases, with 17 bases lying between them. This CDR3 region has 15 residues. Germline CDR1 and CDR2: LGHNT and FRNRAP. CDR3 region: CASGPTGGSGYGYTF. In DNA form, the CDR3 reads TGTGCTAGTGGTCCTACGGGAGGTTCAGGCTATGGCTACACCTTC.

This chain links TRBV18 with TRBJ2-5; 9 bases agree with TRBD2. Germline CDR1 and CDR2: KGHSH and LQKENI. The CDR3 sequence is 15 residues long. V shed 3 bases and J 5 bases; nucleotides not matched to a gene: 7. CDR3 in amino acids: CASSPSGGNRETQYF. In DNA form, the CDR3 reads TGTGCCAGCTCACCTAGCGGGGGTAACCGGGAGACCCAGTACTTC.

A word on this clone: A read error may produce the germline difference seen at one junction end. This chain joins TRBV7-7 and TRBJ2-5; possible D gene TRBD2, 6 bases. The CDR3 length is 12 residues. Germline V lookup: CDR1 SSHAT, CDR2 FNYEAQ (reference sequence). The CDR3 here is CASSFEGGTQYF. In DNA, the CDR3 is TGTGCTAGCAGCTTCGAGGGAGGGACCCAGTACTTC. The whole variable domain, filled in from reference TRBV7-7 and TRBJ2-5, reads GAGVSQSPRYKVTKRGQDVTLRCDPISSHATLYWYQQALGQGPEFLTYFNYEAQPDKSGLPSDRFSAERPEGSISTLTIQRTEQRDSAMYRCASSFEGGTQYFGPGTRLLVL.

This chain connects TRBV5-6 to TRBJ2-2; possibly TRBD2 for D (6 bases). Germline-derived CDR1 and CDR2 are SGHDT and YYEEEE. V was shortened by 4 bases and J by 5 bases, with 15 bases between the two germline ends. The CDR3 loop spans 15 amino acids. The CDR3 reads CASSTGTFGTGELFF. CDR3 DNA: TGTGCCAGCAGCACCGGGACTTTCGGTACCGGGGAGCTGTTTTTT.

V is TRBV6-8 and J is TRBJ2-7, with 8 bases matching TRBD1. The CDR3 consists of 15 residues. The junction had 4 bases not matched to a gene; V was cut back by 0 bases and J by 3 bases. CDR1 MNHGY and CDR2 SAAAGT come from the germline V gene. DNA of the CDR3: TGTGCCAGCAGTTACTCTCGACAGGGGCTCTACGAGCAGTACTTC. Translated: CASSYSRQGLYEQYF.

This clone has just a few counts. The rearrangement joins TRBV27 to TRBJ1-1; 8 bases agree with TRBD1. Germline lookup yields CDR1 MNHEY and CDR2 SMNVEV (reference sequence). V shed 0 bases, J shed 5 bases, and the junction held 11 bases outside the gene matches. This CDR3 is 17 amino acids long. The CDR3 here is CASSLSAGAGGDTEAFF. The CDR3 DNA follows: TGTGCCAGCAGTTTATCCGCCGGGGCAGGGGGCGATACTGAAGCTTTCTTT.

The CDR3 DNA reads as TGTGCCAGCAGCAGTTACAGGGGGGACACTGAAGCTTTCTTT. Its translation: CASSSYRGDTEAFF. This chain uses TRBV5-5 with TRBJ1-1, with 8 bases lining up with TRBD1. This CDR3 is 14 amino acids long. Germline trimming cut 4 bases from V and 3 bases from J; bases unmatched to any gene: 5. CDR1 is SGHKS, CDR2 YYEKEE, per germline (reference sequence). Full variable domain (remainder filled in from reference TRBV5-5 and TRBJ1-1): DAGVTQSPTHLIKTRGQQVTLRCSPISGHKSVSWYQQVLGQGPQFIFQYYEKEERGRGNFPDRFSARQFPNYSSELNVNALLLGDSALYLCASSSYRGDTEAFFGQGTRLTVV.

This CDR3 reads CASKPGGVTEAFF. The CDR3 DNA reads TGTGCCAGCAAACCCGGGGGGGTCACTGAAGCTTTCTTT. The gene calls are TRBV5-6 and TRBJ1-1; a weak D match, TRBD1 (5 bases). Germline V CDR1 and CDR2: SGHDT, YYEEEE. V lost 6 bases and J 4 bases, leaving 13 bases between the germline ends. The CDR3 extends over 13 amino acids.

The chain's CDR3 is CASAHRDRGYEQFF. The CDR3 DNA reads TGTGCCAGTGCTCACCGGGACAGGGGCTATGAGCAGTTCTTC. The chain carries TRBV19 and TRBJ2-1, with 10 bases that match TRBD1. The CDR3 runs to 14 residues. CDR1 LNHDA and CDR2 SQIVND come from the germline V gene (reference sequence). Germline trimming cut 8 bases from V and 8 bases from J; bases unmatched to any gene: 9. Based on the CDR3 plus reference TRBV19 and TRBJ2-1, the full variable domain is DGGITQSPKYLFRKEGQNVTLSCEQNLNHDAMYWYRQDPGQGLRLIYYSQIVNDFQKGDIAEGYSVSREKKESFPLTVTSAQKNPTAFYLCASAHRDRGYEQFFGPGTRLTVL.

The chain recombines TRBV6-1 with TRBJ2-3; 11 positions agree with TRBD2. V was clipped by 6 bases and J by 8 bases; unmatched bases: 10. The V gene's germline CDR1 is MNHNS and CDR2 SASEGT. This CDR3 is 15 amino acids long. CDR3: CASRAELAGEGTQYF. The DNA of the CDR3 is TGTGCCAGCAGGGCCGAACTAGCGGGGGAAGGTACGCAGTATTTT.

This chain uses TRBV4-3 with TRBJ2-3; D unclear. The CDR3 contains 14 residues. Trimming cost V 0 bases and J 3 bases, with 7 bases left between them. The germline gives CDR1 LGHNA, CDR2 YSLEER. The chain's CDR3 is CASSQEVRTDTQYF. The DNA of the CDR3 is TGCGCCAGCAGCCAAGAAGTGAGGACAGATACGCAGTATTTT.

The V and J genes are TRBV7-8 and TRBJ2-5; 10 nucleotides line up with TRBD1. Germline loops: CDR1 SGHVS, CDR2 FQNEAQ. This CDR3 is built from 14 residues. The V segment lost 3 bases and the J segment 4 bases; nucleotides outside the gene matches: 2. The CDR3 DNA follows: TGTGCCAGCAGCTTGACAGGGGGCCTAGAGACCCAGTACTTC. Its translation: CASSLTGGLETQYF. Using reference TRBV7-8 and TRBJ2-5 for the parts outside the CDR3, the full variable domain is GAGVSQSPRYKVAKRGQDVALRCDPISGHVSLFWYQQALGQGPEFLTYFQNEAQLDKSGLPSDRFFAERPEGSVSTLKIQRTQQEDSAVYLCASSLTGGLETQYFGPGTRLLVL.